In this sample, the clone carrying this TCR beta chain turned up a few times. This entry is derived from a study of blood T cell repertoires in COVID-19. Only in-frame clones appear in the TCRdb table, and some are missing; sequencing was by immunoSEQ multiplex PCR. The table lists approximately 170,000 clones, 89% of them singletons, with 1.9% in the top ten. Sequenced sample: peripheral blood. The receptor's source is a young man who had recovered from COVID-19.

CDR3 in amino acids: CASSEMQQGDNSPLHF. As DNA, the CDR3 is TGTGCCAGCAGTGAGATGCAACAGGGGGATAATTCACCCCTCCACTTT. This sequence joins TRBV2 and TRBJ1-6; 8 nucleotides agree with TRBD1. Per the germline V gene, CDR1 is SNHLY and CDR2 is FYNNEI. Unmatched junction bases numbered 6, after V lost 3 bases and J lost 5 bases. There are 16 residues in the CDR3.